One sample yielded the 4 T cell receptor beta chains listed below, sequenced in a study of blood T cell repertoires in COVID-19. TCRdb's table, derived via immunoSEQ multiplex PCR, lists solely in-frame clones and lacks some. The sample contains roughly 220,000 clones, around nine tenths of which appear only once. The sequencing input was PBMCs or T cells enriched from blood (not recorded which). Receptor source: a woman aged 50 to 60 with acute COVID-19.

The gene calls are TRBV28 and TRBJ1-4; no clear D. Per the germline V gene, CDR1 is MDHEN and CDR2 is SYDVKM. The CDR3 runs to 13 residues. The V gene lost 4 bases and the J gene lost 3 bases, with 6 bases spanning the gap. CDR3: CASSSQANEKLFF. CDR3 coding DNA: TGTGCCAGCAGTTCCCAGGCTAATGAAAAACTGTTTTTT.

This chain uses TRBV18 with TRBJ2-5; 7 positions match TRBD1. The junction had 7 bases not matched to a gene; V was cut back by 1 base and J by 5 bases. Germline V CDR1 and CDR2: KGHSH, LQKENI. CDR3 length: 15 residues. The CDR3 DNA follows: TGTGCCAGCTCACCACGAGACAGGGTCACGGAGACCCAGTACTTC. Amino acid sequence: CASSPRDRVTETQYF.

This clone showed up just a few times. The rearrangement uses TRBV3-1 (or the pseudogene TRBV3-2) and TRBJ2-2; D uncertain. CDR3 length equals 14 residues. Germline lookup yields CDR1 LGHDT and CDR2 YNNKEL (reference sequence). The germline V and J ends were trimmed by 4 bases and 3 bases, with 9 bases remaining between them. This CDR3 is CASSPSQHTGELFF. The CDR3 DNA sequence: TGTGCCAGCAGCCCTTCACAGCACACCGGGGAGCTGTTTTTT.

The genes are TRBV7-2 and TRBJ2-7; the match to TRBD2 covers 10 bases. With V trimmed by 6 bases and J by 2 bases, 7 bases remained unmatched. The V gene's germline CDR1 is SGHTA and CDR2 FQGNSA. This CDR3 is 15 amino acids long. The CDR3 reads CASSQRTSGPYEQYF. The CDR3 bases are TGTGCCAGCAGTCAGAGGACTAGCGGACCCTACGAGCAGTACTTC.